The clone carrying this T cell receptor beta chain was counted a few times. These data come from a study of response to subunit inactivated influenza vaccine. Via MiXCR, TCRdb re-called the RT-PCR reads, giving one row per CDR3 protein. This repertoire shows 170,000 or so distinct CDR3 sequences, approximately 11% found once; its top ten account for 35% to 40%. Sequencing was performed on CD8+ T cells sorted from PBMCs, taken less than 30 months after vaccination. This sequence originates from a man aged 50-75 years who received an inactivated influenza vaccine.

The CDR3 DNA follows: TGTGCCAGCAGCCAAGATGAGCTCCCGGAGACCCAGTACTTC. Protein sequence: CASSQDELPETQYF. V gene TRBV3-1 combines with J gene TRBJ2-5; D not resolved. Germline CDR1 LGHDT, CDR2 YNNKEL (reference sequence). The CDR3 is 14 residues long. V lost 0 bases and J lost 5, with 10 bases in between.